This TCR beta chain came from a study of regulatory T cells in long-lasting Graves disease. Findings and caveats of the study: The study found TRBV28, TRBJ1-2 and TRBJ2-5 favored in persistent disease.

Through Arm-PCR of CDR3 regions and iRepertoire HTBI primers, TCR beta libraries were built. One entry per CDR3 protein, called by TCRdb with MiXCR from the multiplex PCR reads. The sample shows 250,000 or so distinct CDR3 sequences, 20% to 25% of them seen only once. This clonotype came up many times. Its antigen remains unidentified. Looked up from germline, CDR1 is MNHNS and CDR2 is SASEGT. V was trimmed by 7 bases and J by 7 bases, leaving 14 bases between them. This CDR3 has 14 amino acids. The time point: newly diagnosed GD, antithyroid drugs for less than 3 months. From PBMCs, RNA was extracted and then used to make the TCR library.

The chain joins TRBV6-1 to TRBJ1-6; D is undetermined. The clonotype originates from a female donor with Graves disease. The starting material was peripheral blood mononuclear cells (PBMCs), obtained at new diagnosis, from a patient treated with antithyroid drugs. The CDR3: CASTDPRRNSPLHF. Written as DNA, the CDR3 is TGTGCCAGCACCGACCCCCGGCGGAATTCACCCCTCCACTTT.